Following are 22 T cell receptor beta chains from one sample sequenced in a study of post-analysis software for immune sequencing data (dated by TCRdb to between 2015 and 2017). Summary of the overall study and its limitations: Significantly higher frequencies in patients than in controls were found for several TRBV segments, including TRBV5-6, TRBV5-1 and TRBV20-1.

For these TCRs, the target antigens are not known. Libraries were prepared through PCR. TCRdb shows the sequencer as Illumina HiSeq 2500. To reduce PCR and sequencing biases, unique molecular identifiers were incorporated into the TCR beta cDNA libraries. Using fastp at Q25 and MiXCR, TCRdb reprocessed the public reads and kept productive beta chains. Each CDR3 protein appears once, grouped with its most common genes and DNA. The sample table contains around 250,000 distinct CDR3 sequences; only one count was recorded for roughly a third of them. The ten largest account for approximately 4.6% of the sample. The sample comprised blood. These receptors all come from a girl between 10 and 17 years old with multiple sclerosis.

In its sample, this clonotype was seen a few times. This chain connects TRBV5-6 to TRBJ2-2, with 7 bases fitting TRBD1. Germline V gene data show CDR1 as SGHDT and CDR2 as YYEEEE. The CDR3 length is 17 residues. V lost 0 bases and J lost 2; bases outside the gene matches: 7. The CDR3 is CASSLVSGQINTGELFF. DNA of the CDR3: TGTGCCAGCAGCTTGGTCTCGGGACAGATAAACACCGGGGAGCTGTTTTTT.

This clonotype was found a few times. The chain uses TRBV20-1 and TRBJ2-1; no reliable D call. Trimming took 3 bases from V and 8 from J, leaving 8 bases between them. This CDR3 comprises 11 residues. In germline, CDR1 is DFQATT, CDR2 SNEGSKA (reference sequence). The CDR3 reads CSASLVDEQFF. The CDR3 nucleotides are TGCAGTGCTAGTTTAGTCGATGAGCAGTTCTTC.

Ten or more counts support this clonotype. V gene TRBV5-1 combines with J gene TRBJ1-5; D is uncertain. V dropped 2 bases and J dropped 6 bases, with 9 bases sitting between them. From germline, CDR1 is SGHRS and CDR2 YFSETQ. The CDR3 has 13 residues. The CDR3 loop is CASSFDRAQPQHF. The CDR3 DNA reads as TGCGCCAGCAGCTTCGACCGCGCTCAGCCCCAGCATTTT.

Concerning this clonotype itself: This may stem from a read error, because a much larger clone lies one nucleotide away. The J gene is TRBJ1-5, the V gene TRBV6-1, with D unresolved. Germline CDR1 reads MNHNS; CDR2 reads SASEGT. CDR3 size: 13 residues. The CDR3 here is CASNGFSNLPQHF. The CDR3 nucleotides read TGTGCCAGCAACGGTTTTAGCAATCTGCCCCAGCATTTT.

This clonotype was recorded a few times. The rearrangement uses TRBV2 and TRBJ1-3, with 8 bases matching TRBD1. Trimming at V came to 5 bases and at J to 1 base, leaving 4 bases not matched to a gene. The CDR3 has 15 amino acids. CDR1 SNHLY and CDR2 FYNNEI come from the germline V gene. CDR3 sequence reads: CASSLDRGSGNTIYF. The CDR3 DNA is TGTGCCAGCAGTCTTGACAGGGGATCTGGAAACACCATATATTTT. Full variable domain (missing parts from reference TRBV2 and TRBJ1-3): EPEVTQTPSHQVTQMGQEVILRCVPISNHLYFYWYRQILGQKVEFLVSFYNNEISEKSEIFDDQFSVERPDGSNFTLKIRSTKLEDSAMYFCASSLDRGSGNTIYFGEGSWLTVV.

This clonotype has ten or more counts. J is TRBJ2-6 and V is TRBV7-9, with D perhaps TRBD1 (5 bases). The CDR3 is made up of 14 amino acids. V was pared by 5 bases and J by 9 bases, with 14 bases between. CDR1 and CDR2 from the germline V gene are SEHNR and FQNEAQ (reference sequence). The CDR3 sequence: CASSPTWGDNVLTF. CDR3 coding DNA: TGTGCCAGCAGCCCGACCTGGGGCGACAACGTCCTGACTTTC.

This clonotype was recorded at least ten times. The V gene is TRBV27, the J gene TRBJ2-7, with D possibly being TRBD1 or TRBD2 (5 bases each). The germline V gene encodes CDR1 MNHEY and CDR2 SMNVEV (reference sequence). Trimming took 0 bases from V and 5 from J, leaving 26 bases between them. This CDR3 is built from 19 residues. CDR3 nucleotide sequence: TGTGCCAGCAGTTTATCCGACTGGACAACTAGGACGGGGTCACACGAGCAGTACTTC. Translating gives CASSLSDWTTRTGSHEQYF.

With regard to this clonotype: This clone may be a read error of a much larger clone one base away. The chain combines TRBV11-2 with TRBJ2-1; 11 positions agree with TRBD2. The DNA end is more similar to TRBJ2-7, so the J call may be wrong. CDR1 is SGHAT and CDR2 is FQNNGV in the germline V gene. The CDR3 totals 18 residues. The DNA of the CDR3 is TGTGCCAGCAGCCCAGCGAGCACTAGCGGGAGCTCCTACAATGAGCAGTACTTC. This encodes CASSPASTSGSSYNEQYF.

This clonotype appeared a few times. The chain links TRBV12-3 or TRBV12-4 to TRBJ2-1; D is unresolved. V lost 5 bases and J 15 bases, leaving 17 bases between the germline ends. The CDR3 consists of 12 residues. This CDR3 reads CASSARPSVPFF. CDR3 DNA: TGTGCCAGCAGTGCCCGACCGTCCGTACCGTTCTTC.

This clonotype has at least ten counts. This chain uses TRBV6-1 with TRBJ2-1; a weak D match, TRBD1 (6 bases). The CDR3 runs 15 residues. The V and J ends lost 4 bases and 2 bases respectively, with 12 bases between them. From germline, CDR1 is MNHNS and CDR2 SASEGT. The DNA of the CDR3 is TGTGCCAGCAGTGTAAAACAGGGAACCTACAATGAGCAGTTCTTC. Residues: CASSVKQGTYNEQFF.

The chain combines TRBV9 with TRBJ2-5, with D maybe TRBD2 (5 bases). Matching the DNA end better, TRBJ2-7 makes the J call doubtful. The CDR3 extends over 13 amino acids. Per the germline V gene, CDR1 is SGDLS and CDR2 is YYNGEE. CDR3 nucleotides: TGTGCCAGCAGCGTAAATTCGGGGAACGAGCAGTACTTC. Protein sequence: CASSVNSGNEQYF.

This chain links TRBV20-1 with TRBJ1-1, with no clear D. The CDR3 runs 12 residues. The V gene lost 5 bases and the J gene lost 5 bases, with 12 bases spanning the gap. Germline loops: CDR1 DFQATT, CDR2 SNEGSKA (reference sequence). The DNA for the CDR3 is TGCAGTGCTTTAGGACGCGAGACTGAAGCTTTCTTT. It translates to CSALGRETEAFF.

V gene TRBV5-1 combines with J gene TRBJ2-2; D ambiguous. CDR1 is SGHRS and CDR2 is YFSETQ in the germline V gene. The CDR3 has 15 amino acids. Trimming removed 0 bases at V and 0 bases at J, with 6 bases between. The CDR3 bases are TGCGCCAGCAGCTTGGGTCAGCCGAACACCGGGGAGCTGTTTTTT. Protein: CASSLGQPNTGELFF.

This clonotype has just a few counts. V is TRBV19 and J is TRBJ2-1; D might be TRBD2 (5 bases). Germline V gives CDR1 LNHDA, CDR2 SQIVND (reference sequence). The germline V and J ends were trimmed by 4 bases and 9 bases, with 16 bases remaining between them. The CDR3 has 14 amino acids. CDR3 region: CASSRAQGAGEQFF. CDR3 bases: TGTGCCAGTAGTAGGGCCCAAGGTGCGGGTGAGCAGTTCTTC.

A remark on this clonotype: This may be a read error, as it is one base from a much larger clone. The rearrangement uses TRBV20-1 and TRBJ2-5; perhaps TRBD2 as D (5 bases). Germline lookup yields CDR1 DFQATT and CDR2 SNEGSKA (reference sequence). The CDR3 spans 11 residues. CDR3 nucleotide sequence: TGCAGTACTAGGCACGGAGAGACCCAGTACTTC. Its protein product is CSTRHGETQYF.

This clonotype occurred many times. This chain connects TRBV20-1 to TRBJ2-1; D call uncertain. Germline V CDR1 and CDR2: DFQATT, SNEGSKA (reference sequence). The V end lost 6 bases, the J end lost 6 bases, and 15 bases lay between the germline ends. The length of the CDR3 is 13 residues. The CDR3 sequence is CSARDWAVNEQFF. The CDR3 DNA is TGCAGTGCCCGAGACTGGGCTGTCAATGAGCAGTTCTTC.

In this sample, this clonotype turned up many times. V and J are TRBV7-2 and TRBJ2-1, with D possibly matching TRBD2 (6 bases). Trimming took off 0 bases at V and 2 bases at J, with 11 bases between the two ends. Per the germline V gene, CDR1 is SGHTA and CDR2 is FQGNSA. The CDR3 length is 16 residues. CDR3 residues: CASSLAPSDPYNEQFF. The CDR3 DNA follows: TGTGCCAGCAGCTTAGCCCCTAGCGATCCCTACAATGAGCAGTTCTTC.

A word on this clonotype: At one end, the junction sequence differs from germline, possibly due to a read error. The J gene is TRBJ2-7, the V gene TRBV24-1, with D unresolved. The CDR3 has 14 amino acids. CDR1 is KGHDR, CDR2 SFDVKD, per germline. CDR3 DNA sequence: TGTGCCACCAGTGATTCGAAGGTCCCCTACGAGCGGTACTTC. This encodes CATSDSKVPYERYF.

The chain is built from TRBV28 and TRBJ2-1; 8 bases line up with TRBD2. This CDR3 spans 14 amino acids. Looked up from germline, CDR1 is MDHEN and CDR2 is SYDVKM. J gave up 2 bases and V 7 bases, and 4 bases lay outside the gene matches. The DNA for the CDR3 is TGTGCCAGCAAAAGCGGGAGTCCCTACAATGAGCAGTTCTTC. Translating gives CASKSGSPYNEQFF. The variable domain in full, completed from reference TRBV28 and TRBJ2-1, reads DVKVTQSSRYLVKRTGEKVFLECVQDMDHENMFWYRQDPGLGLRLIYFSYDVKMKEKGDIPEGYSVSREKKERFSLILESASTNQTSMYLCASKSGSPYNEQFFGPGTRLTVL.

This clonotype was seen at least ten times. This sequence joins TRBV5-6 and TRBJ1-1, with D possibly being TRBD1 (5 bases). CDR1 and CDR2 (germline): SGHDT, YYEEEE. The CDR3 runs to 15 residues. Trimming removed 4 bases from V and 2 bases from J, with 15 bases in between. The CDR3 coding sequence is TGTGCCAGCAGCCGGGGTGGGGGGAGTAACACTGAAGCTTTCTTT. Its protein product is CASSRGGGSNTEAFF. Filled out from reference TRBV5-6 and TRBJ1-1, the complete variable domain reads DAGVTQSPTHLIKTRGQQVTLRCSPKSGHDTVSWYQQALGQGPQFIFQYYEEEERQRGNFPDRFSGHQFPNYSSELNVNALLLGDSALYLCASSRGGGSNTEAFFGQGTRLTVV.

Many counts were recorded for this clonotype. J is TRBJ2-3 and V is TRBV5-5; no definite D call. With 1 base removed from V and 2 bases from J, the gap between germline ends came to 8 bases. This CDR3 is 14 amino acids long. Germline assignment: CDR1 SGHKS and CDR2 YYEKEE (reference sequence). As DNA, the CDR3 is TGTGCCAGCAGCTTGAGGGATCTCACAGATACGCAGTATTTT. Its protein is CASSLRDLTDTQYF.

This clonotype was counted a few times. This chain joins TRBV28 and TRBJ2-3, with 11 bases fitting TRBD1. V was clipped by 6 bases and J by 4 bases; unmatched bases: 0. The CDR3 length is 13 residues. Germline V gene sequence: CDR1 MDHEN, CDR2 SYDVKM. The CDR3 loop reads CASRDRGPDTQYF. The DNA for the CDR3 is TGTGCCAGCAGGGACAGGGGGCCAGATACGCAGTATTTT.